This T cell receptor (beta chain) was recorded in a study of OX40 agonist ivuxolimab in advanced cancers. Overall study: At doses from 0.01 to 10 mg/kg, patients were given intravenous ivuxolimab every 2 weeks.

Germline-derived CDR1 and CDR2 are MDHEN and SYDVKM. CDR3 size: 14 residues. TCRdb's table, derived via immunoSEQ multiplex PCR, lists solely in-frame clones and lacks some. The table lists tens of thousands of clones, more than 80% of them singletons, with approximately 11% in the top ten. About this clone itself: At one end, the junction sequence differs from germline, possibly due to a read error.

The specimen comprised CD4+ or CD8+ T cells sorted from blood, sampled in a trial of the OX40 agonist ivuxolimab. V usage is TRBV28 and J usage is TRBJ2-7; the D gene is possibly TRBD2 (6 bases). This sequence originates from an adult with an advanced solid tumor such as melanoma, head and neck, liver or kidney cancer. CDR3 amino acids: CAGSLWGGMGEQYF. CDR3 bases: TGTGCCGGCAGTTTATGGGGCGGGATGGGGGAGCAGTACTTC.